A selection of T cell receptor beta chains follows, all from one sample in a study of T cell responses to AZD1222 COVID-19 vaccine. TCRdb's table, derived via immunoSEQ multiplex PCR, lists solely in-frame clones and lacks some. The table records 150,000 or so clones, nearly 95% of them present only once. The sequences come from peripheral blood, collected 28 days after the second AZD1222 dose. The receptors here all came from an adult who received the AZD1222 COVID-19 vaccine. Each CDR3 is given with its conserved first and last residue. Each record gives: J gene, V gene, D gene, CDR3 length, clone size, CDR3 DNA, CDR3 protein. The D gene is left open where the match is weak. The size of a clone is reported for some rows only, either as once, few or many, or as a class for expanded clones.

TRBJ1-2 | TRBV6-5 | - | 14 | - | TGTGCCAGCAGTTACAGAGGGCCCAACTATGGCTACACCTTC | CASSYRGPNYGYTF
TRBJ2-7 | TRBV10-3 | - | 14 | - | TGTGCCATCAGTGAGTCGCAAGACTCCTACGAGCAGTACTTC | CAISESQDSYEQYF
TRBJ1-1 | TRBV15 | - | 13 | - | TGTGCCACCAGCAGACTTTATTACACTGAAGCTTTCTTT | CATSRLYYTEAFF
TRBJ2-2 | TRBV11-2 | TRBD2 | 15 | - | TGTGCCAGCACTAGATCAGCGGGAGAGACCGGGGAGCTGTTTTTT | CASTRSAGETGELFF
TRBJ2-5 | TRBV6-4 | - | 14 | - | TGTGCCAGCAGTGGTTCTAGCAGCCAAGAGACCCAGTACTTC | CASSGSSSQETQYF
TRBJ1-6 | TRBV27 | - | 12 | - | TGTGCCAGCAGTCCCCCCGCAGGGCCCCTCCACTTT | CASSPPAGPLHF
TRBJ2-7 | TRBV5-1 | - | 13 | - | TGCGCCAGCAGCTTGTCGACGATCTACGAGCAGTACTTC | CASSLSTIYEQYF
TRBJ2-7 | TRBV5-1 | - | 15 | - | TGCGCCAGCAGCCGAGGGGGTCCTAGACTCTACGAGCAGTACTTC | CASSRGGPRLYEQYF
TRBJ1-2 | TRBV6-2/TRBV6-3 | TRBD1 | 14 | - | TGTGCCAGCAGTTACAACGGCGGGACAGGGGGTAACACCTTC | CASSYNGGTGGNTF
TRBJ2-3 | TRBV28 | TRBD2 | 17 | - | TGTGCCAGCAGTTTACTTCGAGCGGGAGTGGAGCCAGATACGCAGTATTTT | CASSLLRAGVEPDTQYF
TRBJ2-1 | TRBV28 | - | 15 | - | TGTGCCAGCAGTTTAGTCATTTTCTCCTACAATGAGCAGTTCTTC | CASSLVIFSYNEQFF
TRBJ1-1 | TRBV7-8 | - | 15 | - | TGTGCCAGCGCTCAAAACACGGGGGGGCACACTGAAGCTTTCTTT | CASAQNTGGHTEAFF
TRBJ2-7 | TRBV19 | - | 13 | once | TGTGCCAGTAGTATCACCACGTTGAGTGAGCAGTACTTC | CASSITTLSEQYF
TRBJ1-2 | TRBV28 | - | 15 | - | TGTGCCAGCGGAGCGCCCCGGGCCGTTTGGGGTGGCTACACCTTC | CASGAPRAVWGGYTF
TRBJ1-2 | TRBV7-2 | - | 15 | - | TGTGCCAGCAGCCCGAGGAGGGAAGCTGTCTATGGCTACACCTTC | CASSPRREAVYGYTF
TRBJ2-2 | TRBV10-3 | - | 15 | - | TGTGCCATCAGTGGCCATGTCTACGGCACCGGGGAGCTGTTTTTT | CAISGHVYGTGELFF
TRBJ1-2 | TRBV6-5 | TRBD1 | 14 | - | TGTGCCACCACTGGGGCCGGGACAGGGGGAGGCTACACCTTC | CATTGAGTGGGYTF
TRBJ1-2 | TRBV7-8 | TRBD1 | 17 | - | TGTGCCAGCAGCCGAACCGGGACAGAAACTTCTAACTATGGCTACACCTTC | CASSRTGTETSNYGYTF
TRBJ2-5 | TRBV10-3 | - | 14 | once | TGTGCCATCAGTGCCGTAGCGGACCAAGAGACCCAGTACTTC | CAISAVADQETQYF
TRBJ1-1 | TRBV11-2 | - | 15 | - | TGTGCCAGCAGCCTACACGGGGGGGAGAACACTGAAGCTTTCTTT | CASSLHGGENTEAFF
TRBJ1-5 | TRBV28 | - | 12 | - | TGTGCCAGCAGGCAGAACAATCAGCCCCAGCATTTT | CASRQNNQPQHF
TRBJ2-5 | TRBV6-2/TRBV6-3 | TRBD2 | 13 | - | TGTGCCAGCAGCCCCGGGAGGGTCGAGACCCAGTACTTC | CASSPGRVETQYF
TRBJ2-6 | TRBV19 | TRBD1 | 15 | few | TGTGCCAGTAGCGACAGGGGGGCTGGGGCCAACGTCCTGACTTTC | CASSDRGAGANVLTF
TRBJ1-4 | TRBV6-5 | - | 13 | - | TGTGCCAGCACCGAATCCGGGAACATAAAACTGTTTTTT | CASTESGNIKLFF
TRBJ1-4 | TRBV7-8 | - | 15 | - | TGTGCCAGCAGCTTAGACGTCTGGGGAGATGAAAAACTGTTTTTT | CASSLDVWGDEKLFF
TRBJ2-3 | TRBV7-8 | TRBD2 | 15 | - | TGTGCCAGCAGCTTAGCGGGACTAACCGGAGATACGCAGTATTTT | CASSLAGLTGDTQYF
TRBJ1-3 | TRBV6-5 | TRBD1 | 14 | - | TGTGCCAGCACCGCAGGGGGTAGTGGAAACACCATATATTTT | CASTAGGSGNTIYF
TRBJ1-4 | TRBV28 | - | 17 | - | TGTGCCAGCAGTTTACGACTACAGGTCCGAAGTCGTGAAAAACTGTTTTTT | CASSLRLQVRSREKLFF
TRBJ2-1 | TRBV7-3 | - | 13 | - | TGTGCCAGCAGCTTCGACAGTTTTGGTGAGCAGTTCTTC | CASSFDSFGEQFF
TRBJ2-7 | TRBV14 | TRBD1 | 16 | - | TGTGCCAGCAGCCAAGATAGGGGACAGGGGAACTACGAGCAGTACTTC | CASSQDRGQGNYEQYF
TRBJ1-6 | TRBV10-3 | - | 16 | once | TGTGCCATCAGTGAGTCGCGAAGCCCTACAGTAACACCCCTCCACTTT | CAISESRSPTVTPLHF
TRBJ2-7 | TRBV6-5 | - | 14 | few | TGTGCCAGCAGTTTACGGGGACCAGCCTACGAGCAGTACTTC | CASSLRGPAYEQYF
TRBJ2-5 | TRBV18 | TRBD1 | 16 | - | TGTGCCAGCTCACCAACCGGGACAGGGGGCCAAGAGACCCAGTACTTC | CASSPTGTGGQETQYF
TRBJ2-6 | TRBV30 | - | 11 | - | TGTGCCTGCTCTGGGGCCAACGTCCTGACTTTC | CACSGANVLTF
TRBJ1-2 | TRBV19 | - | 12 | - | TGTGCCAGTACCTCTGGGGGGGATGGCTACACCTTC | CASTSGGDGYTF
TRBJ1-6 | TRBV7-9 | - | 12 | - | TGTGCCAGCAGCTTAGGGGTGGTACCCCTCCACTTT | CASSLGVVPLHF
TRBJ1-5 | TRBV18 | TRBD1 | 16 | - | TGTGCCAGCTCACCAGCACCCGGACAGGGTAATCAGCCCCAGCATTTT | CASSPAPGQGNQPQHF
TRBJ1-1 | TRBV29-1 | - | 15 | - | TGCAGCGTTGAGGGGATTGGGGGTAGGGACACTGAAGCTTTCTTT | CSVEGIGGRDTEAFF
TRBJ2-2 | TRBV3-1/TRBV3-2 | - | 18 | - | TGTGCCAGCAGCCAAGGTCGTGGAGGGACTGTGGGCCCCGGGGAGCTGTTTTTT | CASSQGRGGTVGPGELFF
TRBJ1-2 | TRBV2 | TRBD1 | 16 | - | TGTGCCAGCCTGATTTGGCAACATGACAGGGATTATGGCTACACCTTC | CASLIWQHDRDYGYTF